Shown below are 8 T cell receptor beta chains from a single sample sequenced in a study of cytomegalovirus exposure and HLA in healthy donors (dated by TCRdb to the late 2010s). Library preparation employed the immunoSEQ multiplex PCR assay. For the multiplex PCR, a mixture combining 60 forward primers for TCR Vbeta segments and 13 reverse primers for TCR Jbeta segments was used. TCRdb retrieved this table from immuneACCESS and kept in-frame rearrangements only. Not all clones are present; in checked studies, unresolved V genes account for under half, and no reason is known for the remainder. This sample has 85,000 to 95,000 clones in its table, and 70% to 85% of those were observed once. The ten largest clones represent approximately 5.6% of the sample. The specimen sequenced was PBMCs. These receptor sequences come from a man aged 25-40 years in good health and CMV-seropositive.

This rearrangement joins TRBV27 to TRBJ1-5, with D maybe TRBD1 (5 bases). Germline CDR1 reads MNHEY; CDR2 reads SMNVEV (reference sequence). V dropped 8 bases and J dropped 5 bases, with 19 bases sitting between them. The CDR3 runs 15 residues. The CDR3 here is CASQQAGLLHQPQHF. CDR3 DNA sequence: TGTGCCAGCCAACAGGCAGGGTTACTGCATCAGCCCCAGCATTTT.

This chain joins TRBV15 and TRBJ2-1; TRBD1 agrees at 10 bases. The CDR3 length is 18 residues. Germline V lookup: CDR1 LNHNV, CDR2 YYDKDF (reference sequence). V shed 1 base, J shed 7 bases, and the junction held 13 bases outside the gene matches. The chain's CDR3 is CATSRGGSGTGVGNEQFF. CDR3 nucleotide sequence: TGTGCCACCAGCAGAGGGGGGTCTGGGACAGGGGTAGGAAATGAGCAGTTCTTC.

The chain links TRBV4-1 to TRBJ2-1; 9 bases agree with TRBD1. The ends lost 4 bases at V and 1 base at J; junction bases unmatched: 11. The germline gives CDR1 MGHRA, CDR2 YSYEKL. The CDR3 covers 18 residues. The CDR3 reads CASSRTGVEYSSYNEQFF. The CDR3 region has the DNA TGCGCCAGCAGCCGGACAGGGGTAGAATATTCGTCCTACAATGAGCAGTTCTTC.

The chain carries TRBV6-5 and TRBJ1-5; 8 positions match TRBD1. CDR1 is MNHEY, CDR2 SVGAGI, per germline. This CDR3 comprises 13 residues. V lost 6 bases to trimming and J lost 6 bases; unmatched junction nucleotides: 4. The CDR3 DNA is TGTGCCAGCAGCCCCGGGACAGGTCAGCCCCAGCATTTT. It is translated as CASSPGTGQPQHF.

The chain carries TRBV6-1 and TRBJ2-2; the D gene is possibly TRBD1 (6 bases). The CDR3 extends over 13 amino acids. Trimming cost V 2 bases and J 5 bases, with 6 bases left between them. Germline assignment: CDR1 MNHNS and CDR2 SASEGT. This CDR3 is CASSEQGTGELFF. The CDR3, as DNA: TGTGCCAGCAGTGAACAGGGGACCGGGGAGCTGTTTTTT.

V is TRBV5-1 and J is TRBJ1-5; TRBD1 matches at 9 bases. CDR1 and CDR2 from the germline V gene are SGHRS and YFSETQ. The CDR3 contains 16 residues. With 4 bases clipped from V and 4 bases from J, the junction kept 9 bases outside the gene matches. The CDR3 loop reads CASSPGTGHLNQPQHF. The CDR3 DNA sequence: TGCGCCAGCAGCCCCGGGACAGGGCATCTGAATCAGCCCCAGCATTTT.

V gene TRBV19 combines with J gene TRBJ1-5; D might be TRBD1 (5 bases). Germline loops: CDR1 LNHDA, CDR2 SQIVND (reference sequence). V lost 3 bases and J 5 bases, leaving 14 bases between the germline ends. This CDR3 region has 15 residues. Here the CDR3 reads CASSIMRQSDQPQHF. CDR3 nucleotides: TGTGCCAGTAGTATCATGAGACAGAGCGATCAGCCCCAGCATTTT.

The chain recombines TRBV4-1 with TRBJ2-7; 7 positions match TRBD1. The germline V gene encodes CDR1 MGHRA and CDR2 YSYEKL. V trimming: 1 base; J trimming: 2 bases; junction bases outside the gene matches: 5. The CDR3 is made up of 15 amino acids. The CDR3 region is CASSQGGQATYEQYF. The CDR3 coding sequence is TGCGCCAGCAGCCAAGGAGGACAGGCGACCTACGAGCAGTACTTC.